This TCR beta chain was documented in a study of blood T cell repertoires in COVID-19. Study context: Spain, Italy and the United States supplied samples that represented acute and convalescent COVID-19. In each case, the material was cDNA or gDNA derived from T cells, B-cell-depleted T cells, or PBMCs.

The CDR3 extends over 16 amino acids. Germline lookup yields CDR1 SGHTA and CDR2 FQGNSA. Trimming at V came to 5 bases and at J to 5 bases, leaving 8 bases not matched to a gene. Authors' processing steps: The assay estimated nucleated cells by amplifying reference gene primers. The repertoire was sequenced with immunoSEQ multiplex PCR; TCRdb's copy has only in-frame clones and lacks some. V and J calls and clone size are copied from that table; D and trimming were computed from the DNA. The sample lists approximately 36,000 clones, roughly 74% occurring once. The chain carries TRBV7-2 and TRBJ2-1; 11 bases align to TRBD2. This receptor was identified in a man in his 70s with COVID-19, enrolled during active disease. Sequenced sample: peripheral blood. Here the CDR3 reads CASSRRLAGLNNEQFF. The DNA for the CDR3 is TGTGCCAGCAGCCGGCGACTAGCGGGGCTTAACAATGAGCAGTTCTTC.